The clone carrying this TCR beta chain was seen only a few times. TCRdb recomputed calls from the RT-PCR reads with MiXCR, one row per CDR3 protein. The sample has about 680,000 distinct CDR3 sequences, over 12% seen once. V shed 4 bases and J shed 4 bases, with 13 bases lying between them. This CDR3 is built from 14 residues. Germline V lookup: CDR1 SGHTA, CDR2 FQGNSA. The source of this sequence is a female donor in good health, serving as a healthy control. The rearrangement links TRBV7-2 to TRBJ2-5, with TRBD2 as a possible D gene (6 bases). Sequencing input: memory CD4+ T cells from blood. DNA of the CDR3: TGTGCCAGCAGCTCTCAGGGACTTCTAGAGACCCAGTACTTC. It codes for CASSSQGLLETQYF.